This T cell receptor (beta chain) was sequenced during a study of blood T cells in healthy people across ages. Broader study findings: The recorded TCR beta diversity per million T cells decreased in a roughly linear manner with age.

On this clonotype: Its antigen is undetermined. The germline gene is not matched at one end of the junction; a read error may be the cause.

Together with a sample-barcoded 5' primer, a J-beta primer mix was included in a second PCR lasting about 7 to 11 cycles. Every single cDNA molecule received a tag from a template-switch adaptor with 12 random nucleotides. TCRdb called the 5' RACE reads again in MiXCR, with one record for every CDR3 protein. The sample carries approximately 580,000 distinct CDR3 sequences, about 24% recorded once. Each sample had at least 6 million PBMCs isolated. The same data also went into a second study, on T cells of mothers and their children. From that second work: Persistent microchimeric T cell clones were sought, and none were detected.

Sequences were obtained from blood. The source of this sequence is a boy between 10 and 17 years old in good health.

The CDR3 DNA sequence: TGCAGCGTTGAGAGGGGAGCTGGAACCACCATATATTTT. This codes for CSVERGAGTTIYF. The rearrangement links TRBV29-1 to TRBJ1-3, with D perhaps matching TRBD1 (5 bases). Germline V gene sequence: CDR1 SQVTM, CDR2 ANQGSEA. The CDR3 consists of 13 residues.